The 30 T cell receptor beta chains given below trace back to one sample, sequenced in a study of human T cells and chemical hapten exposure (dated by TCRdb to the early 2020s). The protocol used for the library was RACE. TCRdb lists the instrument as NextSeq 500. The raw public data were reprocessed by TCRdb itself: fastp quality trimming at Q25, MiXCR clonotype calling, in-frame beta chains only. Duplicate CDR3 protein sequences are folded into a single record with the most common DNA and genes. Present in this sample are nearly 350,000 distinct CDR3 sequences, approximately 6.3% of which were seen just once. The top ten constitute 8.4% of the sample. In light of the paper, this sample's time point label describes: patch test 1, 2 weeks after DPC sensitization. This specimen's treatment or condition label, interpreted: therapeutic diphenylcyclopropenone sensitization with weekly scalp DPC. The sequencing here drew on whole blood, taken in connection with sensitization to the hapten diphenylcyclopropenone (DPC). The receptors originated from a young woman with alopecia areata. Some clones in this sample may be carry-over from other donors' samples.

J is TRBJ2-2 and V is TRBV7-8; TRBD2 aligns across 7 bases. CDR3 length equals 15 residues. CDR1 is SGHVS, CDR2 FQNEAQ, per germline. Trimming took 5 bases from V and 6 from J; bases not matched to a gene: 9. The CDR3 DNA follows: TGTGCCAGCAGCAAACGGACTAGTAGCGCCGGGGAGCTGTTTTTT. It codes for CASSKRTSSAGELFF.

There are a few counts of this clonotype. CDR3 region: CSAYDRVANSPLHF. In nucleotides, the CDR3 is TGCAGTGCTTATGACAGGGTAGCCAATTCACCCCTCCACTTT. The chain recombines TRBV20-1 with TRBJ1-6, with 7 positions matching TRBD1. V trimming: 5 bases; J trimming: 7 bases; junction bases outside the gene matches: 8. CDR1 and CDR2 from the germline V gene are DFQATT and SNEGSKA (reference sequence). The CDR3 totals 14 residues.

The chain couples TRBV4-3 to TRBJ1-1; D possibly corresponds to TRBD1 (5 bases). CDR1 LGHNA and CDR2 YSLEER come from the germline V gene. The CDR3 runs 14 residues. The germline V and J ends were trimmed by 2 bases and 1 base, with 8 bases remaining between them. The CDR3 DNA sequence: TGCGCCAGCAGCCAAACGGACACGAACACTGAAGCTTTCTTT. Translating it yields CASSQTDTNTEAFF.

There are a few counts of this clonotype. V gene TRBV27 combines with J gene TRBJ2-7; weak D call: TRBD1 (6 bases). CDR3 size: 15 residues. With 9 bases removed from V and 2 bases from J, the gap between germline ends came to 20 bases. CDR1 MNHEY and CDR2 SMNVEV come from the germline V gene (reference sequence). In nucleotides, the CDR3 is TGTGCCAGTATACTTTCCAGGGGAGCTACCTACGAGCAGTACTTC. Translated: CASILSRGATYEQYF.

J is TRBJ2-7 and V is TRBV6-5; tentative D call: TRBD1 (5 bases). Germline V gene sequence: CDR1 MNHEY, CDR2 SVGAGI. V was cut by 8 bases and J by 2 bases, with 13 bases left in between. CDR3 size: 13 residues. Written as DNA, the CDR3 is TGTGCCAGCCCAGAAGGACACACCTACGAGCAGTACTTC. Its translation: CASPEGHTYEQYF.

This clonotype was recorded a few times. The chain uses TRBV7-9 and TRBJ1-3; 10 positions match TRBD1. Germline CDR1 SEHNR, CDR2 FQNEAQ (reference sequence). V lost 6 bases and J lost 4; bases outside the gene matches: 3. The CDR3 contains 14 residues. CDR3 region: CASRWDRGGNTIYF. CDR3 in DNA: TGTGCCAGCAGATGGGACAGGGGCGGAAACACCATATATTTT. The full variable domain, in which reference TRBV7-9 and TRBJ1-3 provide the parts outside the CDR3, is DTGVSQNPRHKITKRGQNVTFRCDPISEHNRLYWYRQTLGQGPEFLTYFQNEAQLEKSRLLSDRFSAERPKGSFSTLEIQRTEQGDSAMYLCASRWDRGGNTIYFGEGSWLTVV.

As regards this clonotype: A read error may be the cause here, since a much bigger clone is one base away. The CDR3 region has the DNA TGTGCCATCCGCAAGCGTGACAGGGACTCCCACGAGCAGTACTTC. As protein: CAIRKRDRDSHEQYF. V is TRBV10-3 and J is TRBJ2-7; weak D call: TRBD1 (7 bases). The CDR3 sequence is 15 residues long. Looked up from germline, CDR1 is ENHRY and CDR2 is SYGVKD.

This clonotype was seen just once. The V call is TRBV2, the J call TRBJ1-6; D possibly corresponds to TRBD1 (6 bases). CDR3 size: 13 residues. The germline V gene has CDR1 SNHLY and CDR2 FYNNEI. Trimming removed 6 bases at V and 4 bases at J, with 7 bases between. In DNA form, the CDR3 reads TGTGCCAGCAGGGACAGATATAATTCACCCCTCCACTTT. Protein sequence: CASRDRYNSPLHF.

This clonotype turned up a few times. The chain has TRBV25-1 and TRBJ2-7; D is tentatively TRBD1 or TRBD2 (5 bases each). The V and J ends lost 1 base and 6 bases respectively, with 10 bases between them. Germline V CDR1 and CDR2: MGHDK, SYGVNS. The CDR3 is 13 amino acids. The CDR3 sequence: CASSEFLGAEQYF. CDR3 coding DNA: TGTGCCAGCAGTGAATTCCTCGGGGCCGAGCAGTACTTC.

This clonotype was picked up one time. This sequence joins TRBV4-3 and TRBJ1-5, with 7 nucleotides matching TRBD1. This CDR3 comprises 16 residues. The V and J ends lost 0 bases and 3 bases, in that order; junction bases with no gene match: 5. Germline V gene sequence: CDR1 LGHNA, CDR2 YSLEER. CDR3: CASSQDRGTVNQPQHF. In DNA form, the CDR3 reads TGCGCCAGCAGCCAAGATCGAGGGACAGTCAATCAGCCCCAGCATTTT.

This clonotype was recorded many times. The chain recombines TRBV6-2 or TRBV6-3 with TRBJ2-6, with no clear D. CDR3 size: 16 residues. Trimming took off 1 base at V and 1 base at J, with 8 bases between the two ends. Per the germline V gene, CDR1 is MNHEY and CDR2 is SVGEGT. The CDR3: CASSYYDKSGANVLTF. The DNA of the CDR3 is TGTGCCAGCAGTTACTACGACAAATCTGGGGCCAACGTCCTGACTTTC.

This clonotype was counted only a few times. An end of the junction does not agree with germline; a read error may underlie this. The chain carries TRBV5-4 and TRBJ2-3; either TRBD1 or TRBD2 may fit D (6 bases each). CDR3 length: 15 residues. CDR1 and CDR2 (germline): SGHNT, YYREEE (reference sequence). CDR3 amino acids: CASSSREGGRLAKGF. CDR3 nucleotides: TGTGCCAGCAGCTCGCGAGAAGGGGGGCGATTAGCTAAGGGTTTT.

This clonotype was recorded a few times. This chain links TRBV25-1 with TRBJ2-7; D gene uncertain. Trimming pared 3 bases from V and 6 bases from J, leaving 12 bases between. The CDR3 totals 13 residues. Germline V gene data show CDR1 as MGHDK and CDR2 as SYGVNS. CDR3 sequence reads: CASSDHGLAEQYF. The CDR3 bases are TGTGCCAGCAGTGACCATGGTCTTGCCGAGCAGTACTTC.

This clonotype was seen at least ten times. The chain carries TRBV10-3 and TRBJ2-3; D is ambiguous. CDR3 length: 14 amino acids. Trimming took 4 bases from V and 4 from J, leaving 12 bases between them. Per the germline V gene, CDR1 is ENHRY and CDR2 is SYGVKD. In nucleotides, the CDR3 is TGTGCCATCAGTGGCCCCCTAGGTCCAGATACGCAGTATTTT. This sequence encodes CAISGPLGPDTQYF.

This clonotype occurred a few times. This chain uses TRBV6-1 with TRBJ1-3; 7 bases line up with TRBD1. CDR1 and CDR2 (germline): MNHNS, SASEGT. V lost 5 bases to trimming and J lost 2 bases; unmatched junction nucleotides: 9. CDR3 length equals 16 residues. The CDR3 sequence: CASSSFLGGTGNTIYF. CDR3 DNA: TGTGCCAGCAGTTCCTTTTTAGGGGGCACTGGAAACACCATATATTTT.

The V and J genes are TRBV6-2 or TRBV6-3 and TRBJ1-1; D remains ambiguous. V was shortened by 6 bases and J by 10 bases, with 21 bases between the two germline ends. The germline V gene encodes CDR1 MNHEY and CDR2 SVGEGT. The CDR3 has 14 amino acids. For the CDR3, the DNA is TGTGCCAGCAGCACCCCCCAGACGAACCCAAGAGCTTTCTTT. Its protein is CASSTPQTNPRAFF.

This clonotype was counted only a few times. The V and J genes are TRBV6-2 or TRBV6-3 and TRBJ2-2; D is unclear. This CDR3 contains 14 residues. Germline CDR1 reads MNHEY; CDR2 reads SVGEGT. V lost 1 base to trimming and J lost 1 base, with 4 bases between them. For the CDR3, the DNA is TGTGCCAGCAGTTACTGGAGGAACACCGGGGAGCTGTTTTTT. As protein: CASSYWRNTGELFF.

This clonotype was recorded a few times. The genes are TRBV7-9 and TRBJ2-1, with D possibly being TRBD2 (6 bases). Trimming pared 6 bases from V and 7 bases from J, leaving 22 bases between. Germline loops: CDR1 SEHNR, CDR2 FQNEAQ (reference sequence). The length of the CDR3 is 16 residues. CDR3: CASRITGLEINNEQFF. The CDR3 DNA is TGTGCCAGCAGAATAACGGGACTCGAGATAAATAATGAGCAGTTCTTC.

V gene TRBV7-9 combines with J gene TRBJ1-1; possibly TRBD1 for D (5 bases). The V end was cut by 2 bases, the J end by 3 bases, with 10 bases between. The germline V gene has CDR1 SEHNR and CDR2 FQNEAQ (reference sequence). CDR3 length: 14 amino acids. The CDR3 bases are TGTGCCAGCAGCTTACCAAACAGGCACACTGAAGCTTTCTTT. It yields the protein CASSLPNRHTEAFF. Variable domain in full (rest from reference TRBV7-9 and TRBJ1-1): DTGVSQNPRHKITKRGQNVTFRCDPISEHNRLYWYRQTLGQGPEFLTYFQNEAQLEKSRLLSDRFSAERPKGSFSTLEIQRTEQGDSAMYLCASSLPNRHTEAFFGQGTRLTVV.

The CDR3 DNA is TGTGCCAGCAGCTTGCAGGTTTTCCCTGAAGCTTTCTTT. It translates to CASSLQVFPEAFF. This chain uses TRBV13 with TRBJ1-1; D not resolved. Germline values: CDR1 PRHDT, CDR2 FYEKMQ (reference sequence). The CDR3 covers 13 residues. V lost 3 bases and J 6 bases, leaving 11 bases between the germline ends.

The table lists this clonotype with a few counts. V is TRBV6-5 and J is TRBJ2-3; 9 bases are shared with TRBD1. CDR3 size: 13 residues. In germline, CDR1 is MNHEY, CDR2 SVGAGI. V shed 7 bases, J shed 4 bases, and the junction held 3 bases outside the gene matches. The CDR3 here is CASKQGASDTQYF. CDR3 DNA: TGTGCCAGCAAACAGGGGGCGTCAGATACGCAGTATTTT.

This clonotype was found a few times. CDR3 coding DNA: TGCGCCAGCAGCTGGGACCGCCTGAGCTCTGGAAACACCATATATTTT. It yields the protein CASSWDRLSSGNTIYF. The chain links TRBV5-1 to TRBJ1-3; a possible D gene is TRBD1 (5 bases). V lost 3 bases and J 0 bases, leaving 13 bases between the germline ends. This CDR3 comprises 16 residues. The germline V gene encodes CDR1 SGHRS and CDR2 YFSETQ.

Ten or more counts support this clonotype. The rearrangement uses TRBV5-6 and TRBJ1-1; 7 bases line up with TRBD1. The CDR3 is 13 residues long. The germline CDR1 and CDR2 sequences are SGHDT and YYEEEE. The V gene end was trimmed by 5 bases and the J gene end by 4 bases; junction bases not matched to a gene: 5. As DNA, the CDR3 is TGTGCCAGCAGAACAACAGGGGTCACTGAAGCTTTCTTT. This translates into CASRTTGVTEAFF. Full variable domain (rest looked up from reference TRBV5-6 and TRBJ1-1): DAGVTQSPTHLIKTRGQQVTLRCSPKSGHDTVSWYQQALGQGPQFIFQYYEEEERQRGNFPDRFSGHQFPNYSSELNVNALLLGDSALYLCASRTTGVTEAFFGQGTRLTVV.

This clonotype appeared a few times. V and J are TRBV11-2 and TRBJ2-7; no clear D. Germline V gene lookup returns CDR1 SGHAT and CDR2 FQNNGV. The germline V and J ends were trimmed by 1 base and 4 bases, with 8 bases remaining between them. This CDR3 comprises 13 residues. For the CDR3, the DNA is TGTGCCAGCAGCTTAGGTCCCCAGTACGAGCAGTACTTC. It specifies CASSLGPQYEQYF.

The V and J genes are TRBV7-2 and TRBJ1-1; D perhaps matches TRBD1 (5 bases). Trimming took 1 base from V and 6 from J, leaving 12 bases between them. The CDR3 spans 14 residues. The germline CDR1 and CDR2 sequences are SGHTA and FQGNSA. The CDR3 nucleotides are TGTGCCAGCAGCTTAGATAGGGGAACCCCTGAAGCTTTCTTT. Translated: CASSLDRGTPEAFF.

Of note for this clonotype: It may be a read error: a sequence one base away is much more abundant. J is TRBJ2-7 and V is TRBV6-2 or TRBV6-3; 9 bases are a match to TRBD2. The length of the CDR3 is 15 residues. The ends lost 5 bases at V and 3 bases at J; junction bases unmatched: 8. CDR1 MNHEY and CDR2 SVGEGT come from the germline V gene. CDR3 residues: CASSDPSGVFYEQYF. Here the CDR3 DNA reads TGTGCCAGCAGTGACCCTAGCGGGGTCTTCTACGAGCAGTACTTC.

This clonotype was picked up a small number of times. The rearrangement uses TRBV27 and TRBJ1-5; no firm D call. V gave up 2 bases and J gave up 5 bases, with 7 bases separating them. The germline V gene encodes CDR1 MNHEY and CDR2 SMNVEV (reference sequence). This CDR3 is built from 13 residues. The CDR3 DNA sequence: TGTGCCAGCAGTTTAAATAGATATCAGCCCCAGCATTTT. The encoded protein is CASSLNRYQPQHF.

The chain uses TRBV7-9 and TRBJ1-1, with D hard to call. The CDR3 is 16 amino acids. Trimming removed 7 bases from V and 0 bases from J, with 18 bases in between. Germline lookup yields CDR1 SEHNR and CDR2 FQNEAQ (reference sequence). This chain's CDR3 is CASTSPRGALNTEAFF. CDR3 coding DNA: TGTGCCAGCACCTCACCGAGAGGTGCCTTGAACACTGAAGCTTTCTTT.

This clonotype was counted only a few times. The chain uses TRBV12-3 or TRBV12-4 and TRBJ2-3; 8 bases fit TRBD1. The CDR3 is made up of 15 amino acids. The V segment lost 6 bases and the J segment 0 bases; nucleotides outside the gene matches: 5. The CDR3 is CASSEDRGSTDTQYF. The CDR3 DNA reads TGTGCCAGCAGCGAAGACAGGGGCAGCACAGATACGCAGTATTTT.

This clonotype came up a few times. The V and J genes are TRBV4-3 and TRBJ1-4; unclear D gene. The germline gives CDR1 LGHNA, CDR2 YSLEER. This CDR3 is built from 14 residues. V was pared by 3 bases and J by 8 bases, with 13 bases between. Here the CDR3 DNA reads TGCGCCAGCAGCCAGGGTCGTAAGTTCGAAAAACTGTTTTTT. This encodes CASSQGRKFEKLFF.